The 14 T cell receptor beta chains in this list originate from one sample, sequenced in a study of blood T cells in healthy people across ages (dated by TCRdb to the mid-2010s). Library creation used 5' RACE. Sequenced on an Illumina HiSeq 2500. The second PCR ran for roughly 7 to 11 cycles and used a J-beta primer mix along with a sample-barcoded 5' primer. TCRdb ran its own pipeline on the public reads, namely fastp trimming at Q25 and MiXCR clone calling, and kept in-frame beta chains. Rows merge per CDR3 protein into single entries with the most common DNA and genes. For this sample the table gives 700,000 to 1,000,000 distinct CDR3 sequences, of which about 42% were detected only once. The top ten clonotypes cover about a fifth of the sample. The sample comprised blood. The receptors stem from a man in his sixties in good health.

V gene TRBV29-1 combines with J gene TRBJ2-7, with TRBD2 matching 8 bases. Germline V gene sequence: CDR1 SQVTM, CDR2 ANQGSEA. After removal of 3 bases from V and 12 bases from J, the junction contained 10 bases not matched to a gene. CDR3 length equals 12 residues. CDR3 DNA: TGCAGCGTTGACTCTGGTCTCGGGGGGGGGTACTTC. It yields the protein CSVDSGLGGGYF.

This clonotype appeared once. The CDR3 coding sequence is TGTGCCAGCACCCCACACCAGGATCCGGGGGCAAATGGAGATACGCAGTATTTT. Amino acids: CASTPHQDPGANGDTQYF. V gene TRBV3-1 combines with J gene TRBJ2-3; perhaps D is TRBD1 or TRBD2 (6 bases each). The V and J ends lost 7 bases and 5 bases respectively, with 28 bases between them. Germline-derived CDR1 and CDR2 are LGHDT and YNNKEL (reference sequence). The CDR3 has 18 amino acids.

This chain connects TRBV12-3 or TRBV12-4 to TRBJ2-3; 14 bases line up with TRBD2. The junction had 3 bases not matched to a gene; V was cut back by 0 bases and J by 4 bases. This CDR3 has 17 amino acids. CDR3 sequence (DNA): TGTGCCAGCAGTTTAGCGACTAGCGGGGGGGCCGCAGATACGCAGTATTTT. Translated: CASSLATSGGAADTQYF.

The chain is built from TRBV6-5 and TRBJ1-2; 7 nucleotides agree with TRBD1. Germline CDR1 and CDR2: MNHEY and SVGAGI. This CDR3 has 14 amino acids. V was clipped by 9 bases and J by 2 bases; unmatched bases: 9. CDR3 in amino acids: CASRRLTGNYGYTF. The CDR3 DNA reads TGTGCCAGTAGGCGCCTGACAGGGAACTATGGCTACACCTTC.

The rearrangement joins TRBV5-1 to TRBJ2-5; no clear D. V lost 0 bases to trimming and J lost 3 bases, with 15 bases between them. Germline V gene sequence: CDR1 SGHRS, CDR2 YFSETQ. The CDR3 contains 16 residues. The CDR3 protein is CASSLVALSNEETQYF. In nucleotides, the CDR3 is TGCGCCAGCAGCTTGGTGGCTCTTTCCAACGAAGAGACCCAGTACTTC. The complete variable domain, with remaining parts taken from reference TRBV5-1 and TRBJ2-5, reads KAGVTQTPRYLIKTRGQQVTLSCSPISGHRSVSWYQQTPGQGLQFLFEYFSETQRNKGNFPGRFSGRQFSNSRSEMNVSTLELGDSALYLCASSLVALSNEETQYFGPGTRLLVL.

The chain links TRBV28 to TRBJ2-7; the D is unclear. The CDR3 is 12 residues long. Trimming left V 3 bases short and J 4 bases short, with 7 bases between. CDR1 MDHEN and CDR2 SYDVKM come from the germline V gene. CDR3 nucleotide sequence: TGTGCCAGCAGTTTCGGAGAATACGAGCAGTACTTC. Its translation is CASSFGEYEQYF.

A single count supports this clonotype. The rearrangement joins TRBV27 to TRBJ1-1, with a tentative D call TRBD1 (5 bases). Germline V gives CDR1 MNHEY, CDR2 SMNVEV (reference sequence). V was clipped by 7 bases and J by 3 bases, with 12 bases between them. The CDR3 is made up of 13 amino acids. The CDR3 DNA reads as TGTGCCAGCAAGACAGACCTACACACTGAAGCTTTCTTT. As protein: CASKTDLHTEAFF.

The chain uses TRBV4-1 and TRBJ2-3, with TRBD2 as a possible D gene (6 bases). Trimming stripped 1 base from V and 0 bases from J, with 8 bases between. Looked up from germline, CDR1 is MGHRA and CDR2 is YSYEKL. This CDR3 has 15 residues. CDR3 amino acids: CASSQAAGSTDTQYF. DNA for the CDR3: TGCGCCAGCAGCCAAGCCGCGGGGAGCACAGATACGCAGTATTTT.

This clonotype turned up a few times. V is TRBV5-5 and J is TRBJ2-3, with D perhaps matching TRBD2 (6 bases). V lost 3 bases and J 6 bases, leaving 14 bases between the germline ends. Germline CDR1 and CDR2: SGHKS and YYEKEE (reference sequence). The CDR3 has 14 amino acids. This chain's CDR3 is CASSSIPGLDTQYF. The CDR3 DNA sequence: TGTGCCAGCAGCTCCATACCGGGACTTGATACGCAGTATTTT.

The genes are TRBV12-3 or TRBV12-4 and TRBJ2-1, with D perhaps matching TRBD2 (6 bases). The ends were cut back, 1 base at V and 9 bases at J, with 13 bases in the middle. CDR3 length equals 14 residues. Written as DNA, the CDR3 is TGTGCCAGCAGTTTAGGTGGGGGGAGCCGTGAGCAGTTCTTC. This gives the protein CASSLGGGSREQFF.

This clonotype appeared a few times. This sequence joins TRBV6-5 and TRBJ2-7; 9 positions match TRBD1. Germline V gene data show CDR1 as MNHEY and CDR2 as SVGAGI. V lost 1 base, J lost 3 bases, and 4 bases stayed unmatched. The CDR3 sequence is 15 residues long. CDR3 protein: CASSYLGTGNYEQYF. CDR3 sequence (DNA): TGTGCCAGCAGTTACTTAGGGACAGGGAACTACGAGCAGTACTTC.

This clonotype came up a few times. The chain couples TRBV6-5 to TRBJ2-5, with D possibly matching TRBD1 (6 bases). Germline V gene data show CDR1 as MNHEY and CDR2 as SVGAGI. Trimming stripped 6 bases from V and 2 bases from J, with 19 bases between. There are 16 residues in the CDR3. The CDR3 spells CASRPGTHASQETQYF. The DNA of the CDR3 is TGTGCCAGCAGGCCCGGGACACACGCCAGTCAAGAGACCCAGTACTTC.

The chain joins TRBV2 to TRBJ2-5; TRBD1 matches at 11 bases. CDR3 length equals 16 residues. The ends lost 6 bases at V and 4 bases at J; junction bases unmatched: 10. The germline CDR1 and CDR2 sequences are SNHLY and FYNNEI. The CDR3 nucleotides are TGTGCCAGCAGAGCATTTGGACAGGGGGCTCGAGAGACCCAGTACTTC. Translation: CASRAFGQGARETQYF.

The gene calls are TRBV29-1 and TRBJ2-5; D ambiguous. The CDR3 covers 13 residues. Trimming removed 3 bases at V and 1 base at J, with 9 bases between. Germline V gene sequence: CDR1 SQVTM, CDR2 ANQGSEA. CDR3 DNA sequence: TGCAGCGTTGACAGGCAGACCCAAGAGACCCAGTACTTC. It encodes CSVDRQTQETQYF.